One sample yielded the 7 T cell receptor beta chains listed below, sequenced in a study of T-cell memory formation after mild COVID-19. TCRdb re-analysed the 5' RACE reads in MiXCR, keeping a single row per CDR3 protein. The table has about 340,000 distinct CDR3 sequences, under 15% seen once. Sequenced: PBMCs or a T cell subset sorted from them (not recorded which). The origin of the receptors is a man aged 18 to 30 who had mild COVID-19 (a few samples of this study predate the infection). Cell type and time point are not known.

The CDR3 coding sequence is TGTGCCAGCAACCACCTCCCCGGGACACTTAACTATGGCTACACCTTC. Residues: CASNHLPGTLNYGYTF. The chain couples TRBV6-6 to TRBJ1-2; D might be TRBD1 (6 bases). Per the germline V gene, CDR1 is MNHNY and CDR2 is SVGAGI (reference sequence). The CDR3 sequence is 16 residues long. Trimming pared 7 bases from V and 1 base from J, leaving 19 bases between.

This clonotype has more than one count but fewer than ten. The gene calls are TRBV24-1 and TRBJ2-1, with 12 positions matching TRBD2. The ends lost 4 bases at V and 1 base at J; junction bases unmatched: 4. The CDR3 loop spans 17 amino acids. Per the germline V gene, CDR1 is KGHDR and CDR2 is SFDVKD. As DNA, the CDR3 is TGTGCCACCAGTGACCCGACTAGCGGGGGTTCCTACAATGAGCAGTTCTTC. This sequence encodes CATSDPTSGGSYNEQFF.

This rearrangement joins TRBV12-3 or TRBV12-4 to TRBJ2-6; no definite D call. Trimming pared 6 bases from V and 0 bases from J, leaving 15 bases between. The CDR3 extends over 17 amino acids. CDR3 residues: CASSSATALSGANVLTF. DNA for the CDR3: TGTGCCAGCAGCTCCGCGACGGCCCTCTCTGGGGCCAACGTCCTGACTTTC.

The chain has TRBV6-7 and TRBJ2-1; weak D call: TRBD2 (6 bases). TRBV6-7 is noted as an ORF with a role that remains uncertain. The CDR3 runs to 15 residues. With 7 bases removed from V and 0 bases from J, the gap between germline ends came to 13 bases. CDR3 nucleotides: TGTGCCAGCACGAAGCGGGTAAGCTCCTACAATGAGCAGTTCTTC. Its protein product is CASTKRVSSYNEQFF.

This clonotype was counted only a few times. The rearrangement links TRBV20-1 to TRBJ1-2, with D uncertain. V lost 3 bases to trimming and J lost 4 bases, with 15 bases between them. The germline V gene encodes CDR1 DFQATT and CDR2 SNEGSKA (reference sequence). The CDR3 extends over 14 amino acids. The CDR3 here is CSARSYESPYGYTF. CDR3 DNA sequence: TGCAGTGCTAGGTCATATGAAAGCCCCTATGGCTACACCTTC.

The chain recombines TRBV20-1 with TRBJ2-5; D is uncertain. The CDR3 has 16 residues. The ends were cut back, 0 bases at V and 0 bases at J, with 14 bases in the middle. Germline V gene lookup returns CDR1 DFQATT and CDR2 SNEGSKA (reference sequence). CDR3 DNA: TGCAGTGCTAGAGATATAGGAGCCGCGTACCAAGAGACCCAGTACTTC. This encodes CSARDIGAAYQETQYF.

V and J are TRBV7-2 and TRBJ2-5; D may match TRBD1 or TRBD2 (5 bases each). The CDR3 loop spans 15 amino acids. The V gene lost 0 bases and the J gene lost 2 bases, with 10 bases spanning the gap. Germline V gene sequence: CDR1 SGHTA, CDR2 FQGNSA. Written as DNA, the CDR3 is TGTGCCAGCAGCTTAGCGAGGGGATGGCAAGAGACCCAGTACTTC. Amino acid sequence: CASSLARGWQETQYF.